The 17 T cell receptor beta chains reported below all come from one sample, sequenced in a study of graft-versus-host responses after intestinal transplantation. Sequencing was performed with immunoSEQ multiplex PCR; in TCRdb, only in-frame clones are kept and a portion is missing. The sample consists of about 37,000 clones, 75% to 90% of them appearing once. Tissue processing of the graft released intraepithelial and lamina propria lymphocytes from it. This specimen was ileum tissue, taken around 190 days after intestinal transplant. Receptors were obtained from a human patient who received an intestinal transplant, so some T cells may come from the graft donor.

The J gene is TRBJ2-5, the V gene TRBV2; D call uncertain. This CDR3 has 11 amino acids. Looked up from germline, CDR1 is SNHLY and CDR2 is FYNNEI. V gave up 6 bases and J gave up 5 bases, with 7 bases separating them. The CDR3 region is CASRSMETQYF. CDR3 nucleotides: TGTGCCAGCAGATCTATGGAGACCCAGTACTTC. Based on the CDR3 plus reference TRBV2 and TRBJ2-5, the full variable domain is EPEVTQTPSHQVTQMGQEVILRCVPISNHLYFYWYRQILGQKVEFLVSFYNNEISEKSEIFDDQFSVERPDGSNFTLKIRSTKLEDSAMYFCASRSMETQYFGPGTRLLVL.

The rearrangement uses TRBV27 and TRBJ1-3; the D gene is possibly TRBD1 (5 bases). Germline V gene lookup returns CDR1 MNHEY and CDR2 SMNVEV (reference sequence). Trimming left V 1 base short and J 4 bases short, with 11 bases between. The CDR3 is made up of 15 amino acids. CDR3 sequence: CASSLLGQAGNTIYF. The CDR3 nucleotides read TGTGCCAGCAGTTTATTGGGGCAGGCAGGAAACACCATATATTTT.

This CDR3 reads CASSQGAQNEKLFF. In DNA form, the CDR3 reads TGTGCCAGCAGTCAGGGGGCGCAAAATGAAAAACTGTTTTTT. This rearrangement joins TRBV2 to TRBJ1-4, with 8 bases fitting TRBD1. Germline V gene sequence: CDR1 SNHLY, CDR2 FYNNEI. CDR3 length: 14 amino acids. With V trimmed by 5 bases and J by 5 bases, 4 bases remained unmatched.

This rearrangement joins TRBV10-3 to TRBJ2-7; TRBD1 is a possible D gene (6 bases). Germline V CDR1 and CDR2: ENHRY, SYGVKD. CDR3 length: 11 residues. V dropped 9 bases and J dropped 6 bases, with 12 bases sitting between them. CDR3 loop: CAITGTGEQYF. CDR3 DNA: TGTGCCATTACAGGGACGGGCGAGCAGTACTTC.

This chain uses TRBV7-8 with TRBJ1-4, with D unclear. The CDR3 consists of 15 residues. V lost 4 bases, J lost 4 bases, and 13 bases lay in between. Germline values: CDR1 SGHVS, CDR2 FQNEAQ. CDR3 protein: CASSSPSSLNEKLFF. The CDR3 nucleotides read TGTGCCAGCAGCTCCCCCAGCAGCCTTAATGAAAAACTGTTTTTT.

This rearrangement joins TRBV11-2 to TRBJ2-3; the D gene could be TRBD1 or TRBD2 (5 bases each). Germline loops: CDR1 SGHAT, CDR2 FQNNGV. Between the trimmed V and J ends, which lost 1 base and 5 bases, there was a span of 10 bases. This CDR3 comprises 14 residues. The CDR3 nucleotides read TGTGCCAGCAGCTTAGCTAGAGGGGTAGATACGCAGTATTTT. Its protein is CASSLARGVDTQYF. The variable domain in full, with the rest retrieved from reference TRBV11-2 and TRBJ2-3, is EAGVAQSPRYKIIEKRQSVAFWCNPISGHATLYWYQQILGQGPKLLIQFQNNGVVDDSQLPKDRFSAERLKGVDSTLKIQPAKLEDSAVYLCASSLARGVDTQYFGPGTRLTVL.

CDR3 in amino acids: CASSLFSADQETQYF. CDR3 coding DNA: TGCGCCAGCAGCTTGTTCTCAGCGGACCAAGAGACCCAGTACTTC. This chain uses TRBV5-1 with TRBJ2-5, with D perhaps matching TRBD2 (5 bases). The germline CDR1 and CDR2 sequences are SGHRS and YFSETQ. The CDR3 length is 15 residues. Trimming cost V 1 base and J 0 bases, with 10 bases left between them.

This sequence joins TRBV6-6 and TRBJ2-5; D might be TRBD2 (6 bases). This CDR3 is built from 15 residues. Trimming left V 4 bases short and J 1 base short, with 13 bases between. Germline lookup yields CDR1 MNHNY and CDR2 SVGAGI (reference sequence). DNA for the CDR3: TGTGCCAGCAGTTCTCAAGCGGGTTCCCAAGAGACCCAGTACTTC. Translated: CASSSQAGSQETQYF.

Points on this clone: This same CDR3 is encoded by further DNA sequences in the sample. The J gene is TRBJ2-7, the V gene TRBV5-1, with 13 nucleotides matching TRBD2. Germline V lookup: CDR1 SGHRS, CDR2 YFSETQ. V was pared by 4 bases and J by 6 bases, with 4 bases of the junction left unmatched. This CDR3 is 14 amino acids long. The CDR3 sequence is CASSLGLAGLEQYF. The CDR3 DNA reads as TGCGCCAGCAGCCTGGGACTAGCGGGGCTCGAGCAGTACTTC.

The chain is built from TRBV6-1 and TRBJ2-5; a weak D match, TRBD1 (6 bases). The CDR3 length is 13 residues. Trimming removed 6 bases from V and 1 base from J, with 9 bases in between. Germline lookup yields CDR1 MNHNS and CDR2 SASEGT. Here the CDR3 reads CASRGQTQETQYF. Written as DNA, the CDR3 is TGTGCCAGCAGAGGACAGACCCAAGAGACCCAGTACTTC.

The rearrangement joins TRBV4-1 to TRBJ2-4; D remains ambiguous. The CDR3 has 14 residues. With 3 bases removed from V and 2 bases from J, the gap between germline ends came to 8 bases. The germline gives CDR1 MGHRA, CDR2 YSYEKL. The CDR3 region is CASSHPETKNIQYF. As DNA, the CDR3 is TGCGCCAGCAGCCACCCAGAAACCAAAAACATTCAGTACTTC.

The CDR3 coding sequence is TGCGCCAGCAGCTTTACAGGGAGCTCTGGAAACACCATATATTTT. This codes for CASSFTGSSGNTIYF. The chain links TRBV5-1 to TRBJ1-3; D is possibly TRBD1 (6 bases). Germline values: CDR1 SGHRS, CDR2 YFSETQ. The CDR3 spans 15 residues. The V end lost 2 bases, the J end lost 0 bases, and 9 bases lay between the germline ends.

The chain's CDR3 is CASNYIAGQETQYF. CDR3 coding DNA: TGTGCCAGCAATTATATAGCGGGCCAAGAGACCCAGTACTTC. V is TRBV2 and J is TRBJ2-5; the match to TRBD2 covers 7 bases. V shed 7 bases and J 1 base; nucleotides not matched to a gene: 6. Germline V CDR1 and CDR2: SNHLY, FYNNEI. The CDR3 is 14 residues long.

This chain links TRBV18 with TRBJ1-4; unclear D gene. V lost 4 bases, J lost 4 bases, and 7 bases lay in between. Per germline, CDR1 KGHSH and CDR2 LQKENI. The CDR3 runs to 13 residues. CDR3 loop: CASSRGGNEKLFF. For the CDR3, the DNA is TGTGCCAGCTCACGGGGTGGTAATGAAAAACTGTTTTTT. Using reference TRBV18 and TRBJ1-4 for the parts outside the CDR3, the full variable domain is NAGVMQNPRHLVRRRGQEARLRCSPMKGHSHVYWYRQLPEEGLKFMVYLQKENIIDESGMPKERFSAEFPKEGPSILRIQQVVRGDSAAYFCASSRGGNEKLFFGSGTQLSVL.

The J gene is TRBJ1-1, the V gene TRBV7-2, with D maybe TRBD1 (6 bases). V gave up 5 bases and J gave up 5 bases, with 15 bases separating them. Germline-derived CDR1 and CDR2 are SGHTA and FQGNSA. The CDR3 runs to 14 residues. The CDR3 spells CASSQSAGVTEAFF. CDR3 nucleotide sequence: TGTGCCAGCAGCCAGAGCGCAGGGGTTACTGAAGCTTTCTTT.

This clone has a single count. The chain couples TRBV7-2 to TRBJ2-5; D unresolved. There are 12 residues in the CDR3. Trimming stripped 0 bases from V and 7 bases from J, with 6 bases between. Germline V gives CDR1 SGHTA, CDR2 FQGNSA. Written as DNA, the CDR3 is TGTGCCAGCAGCTTAGCCCTGGGGACCCAGTACTTC. Its protein product is CASSLALGTQYF.

This chain connects TRBV27 to TRBJ2-1; D is undetermined. Trimming took 4 bases from V and 6 from J, leaving 16 bases between them. The CDR3 spans 15 residues. CDR1 is MNHEY and CDR2 is SMNVEV in the germline V gene (reference sequence). Written as DNA, the CDR3 is TGTGCCAGCAGTTCCCCGGCCCACCACGGCAATGAGCAGTTCTTC. It specifies CASSSPAHHGNEQFF.